The rows below give T cell receptor beta chains drawn from one sample of a study of human T cells and chemical hapten exposure. TCRdb re-called the RACE reads with MiXCR, one entry per CDR3 protein. There are around 150,000 distinct CDR3 sequences in the sample; around 30% occur only once, and 2.1% lies in the top ten. Specimen: whole blood, collected in connection with sensitization to the hapten diphenylcyclopropenone (DPC). Receptors originate from a woman under 30 with alopecia areata. Some clones in this sample may be carry-over from other donors' samples. The CDR3 runs from the conserved cysteine through the conserved F or W. The D gene is left open where the match is weak.

cdr3_length d_call v_call cdr3_aa
13 TRBD1 TRBV10-3 CAISDYQGDSLHF
11 NA TRBV12-3/TRBV12-4 CASSINSPLHF
16 TRBD2 TRBV6-1 CASRAAGGRVYNEQFF
16 NA TRBV11-2 CASSPRQGLGAGELFF
14 NA TRBV7-2 CASSLGYGANVLTF
14 NA TRBV5-6 CASSTYQGFVRQYF
15 NA TRBV9 CASSPPIGRHNEQFF
15 NA TRBV11-2 CASSLDGHFNQPQHF
15 TRBD2 TRBV7-2 CASSRPSGSTDTQYF
14 NA TRBV6-5 CASSISQGKLRAFF
16 NA TRBV4-1 CASSPSQFTSYQPQHF
16 NA TRBV5-1 CASSLSLLSGANVLTF
12 NA TRBV7-9 CASSRMADTQYF
15 NA TRBV25-1 CASSEVGQSLYEQYF
14 NA TRBV7-2 CASSLVRTTDTQYF
14 TRBD1 TRBV6-2/TRBV6-3 CASSTWTGGSEQYF
12 NA TRBV20-1 CSASGMNTEAFF
15 TRBD1 TRBV6-5 CASSSRDRATDTQYF
14 TRBD1 TRBV7-6 CASSPRQGRETQYF
15 NA TRBV4-3 CASGQDISNHQPQHF
12 NA TRBV25-1 CASSELGDGYTF
16 NA TRBV6-4 CASSDMGQTQIGEQFF